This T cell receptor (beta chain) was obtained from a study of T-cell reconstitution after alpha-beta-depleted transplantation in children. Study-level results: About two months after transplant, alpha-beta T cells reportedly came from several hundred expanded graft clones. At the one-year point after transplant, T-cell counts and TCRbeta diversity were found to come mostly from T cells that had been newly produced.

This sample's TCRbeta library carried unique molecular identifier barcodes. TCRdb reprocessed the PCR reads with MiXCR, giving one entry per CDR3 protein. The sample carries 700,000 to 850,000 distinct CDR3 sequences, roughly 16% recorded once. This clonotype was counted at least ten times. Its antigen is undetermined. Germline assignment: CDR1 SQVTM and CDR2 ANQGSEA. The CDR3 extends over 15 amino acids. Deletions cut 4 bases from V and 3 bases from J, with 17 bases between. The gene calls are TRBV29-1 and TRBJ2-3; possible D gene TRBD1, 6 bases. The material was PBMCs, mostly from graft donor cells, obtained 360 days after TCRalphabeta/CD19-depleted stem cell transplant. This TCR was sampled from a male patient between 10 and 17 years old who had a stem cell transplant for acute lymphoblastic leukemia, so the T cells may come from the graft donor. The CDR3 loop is CSVGMQGTRTDTQYF. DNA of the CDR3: TGCAGCGTTGGGATGCAGGGGACCAGAACAGATACGCAGTATTTT.